Following are 26 T cell receptor beta chains from one sample sequenced in a study of blood T cell repertoires in COVID-19. The table came from immunoSEQ multiplex PCR; TCRdb's copy has only in-frame clones and leaves some out. In the table there are about 240,000 clones, nearly 90% of which are singletons. The sample taken for sequencing was peripheral blood. The receptors stem from a woman in her thirties with acute or convalescent COVID-19.

V usage is TRBV12-5 and J usage is TRBJ2-5; D is possibly TRBD1 (5 bases). Germline loops: CDR1 LGHNT, CDR2 FRNRAP. V was pared by 5 bases and J by 7 bases, with 11 bases between. The CDR3 totals 12 residues. The DNA for the CDR3 is TGTGCTAGTGGTACAGGTCGCGGGACCCAGTACTTC. Translating gives CASGTGRGTQYF.

The chain employs TRBV19 and TRBJ1-5; TRBD1 aligns across 8 bases. The junction had 16 bases not matched to a gene; V was cut back by 3 bases and J by 6 bases. CDR3 size: 18 residues. CDR1 is LNHDA, CDR2 SQIVND, per germline (reference sequence). The CDR3 loop is CASSIRGGQGGLVQPQHF. The DNA of the CDR3 is TGTGCCAGTAGTATCCGGGGAGGACAGGGTGGTTTAGTTCAGCCCCAGCATTTT.

The DNA of the CDR3 is TGTGCCAGTAGTATGGGACAGGGTATCTACGAGCAGTACTTC. Protein sequence: CASSMGQGIYEQYF. The V call is TRBV19, the J call TRBJ2-7; 9 bases match TRBD1. The CDR3 totals 14 residues. The V segment lost 3 bases and the J segment 3 bases; nucleotides outside the gene matches: 3. Germline CDR1 is LNHDA and CDR2 is SQIVND (reference sequence).

J is TRBJ2-7 and V is TRBV7-8; 8 bases are shared with TRBD1. This CDR3 is 16 amino acids long. Losses at the gene ends were 3 bases for V and 0 bases for J; bases not matched to a gene: 7. Germline V gene sequence: CDR1 SGHVS, CDR2 FQNEAQ. CDR3 in DNA: TGTGCCAGCAGCTTCCCGGACAGGGTGACCTCCTACGAGCAGTACTTC. Encoded protein: CASSFPDRVTSYEQYF.

The chain uses TRBV5-6 and TRBJ1-2; possibly TRBD1 for D (5 bases). The CDR3 length is 15 residues. Germline V gene sequence: CDR1 SGHDT, CDR2 YYEEEE. Trimming cost V 0 bases and J 4 bases, with 13 bases left between them. CDR3 sequence reads: CASSLGAGPLYGYTF. CDR3 in DNA: TGTGCCAGCAGCTTGGGGGCAGGGCCTCTCTATGGCTACACCTTC. Full variable domain (outside the CDR3, taken from reference TRBV5-6 and TRBJ1-2): DAGVTQSPTHLIKTRGQQVTLRCSPKSGHDTVSWYQQALGQGPQFIFQYYEEEERQRGNFPDRFSGHQFPNYSSELNVNALLLGDSALYLCASSLGAGPLYGYTFGSGTRLTVV.

The chain has TRBV27 and TRBJ1-5; D gene uncertain. The CDR3 is 14 amino acids. V was cut by 2 bases and J by 4 bases, with 9 bases left in between. Germline-derived CDR1 and CDR2 are MNHEY and SMNVEV (reference sequence). Here the CDR3 reads CASSLVGRNQPQHF. The CDR3 DNA reads TGTGCCAGCAGTTTAGTGGGCAGAAATCAGCCCCAGCATTTT.

The CDR3 region is CASSPGFYGYTF. In nucleotides, the CDR3 is TGTGCCAGCAGTCCGGGGTTCTATGGCTACACCTTC. The V gene is TRBV6-5, the J gene TRBJ1-2, with no clear D. The CDR3 contains 12 residues. The V gene's germline CDR1 is MNHEY and CDR2 SVGAGI. Trimming shortened V by 5 bases and J by 4 bases, and 8 bases separated the two germline ends.

The chain couples TRBV27 to TRBJ1-5, with D maybe TRBD1 (5 bases). The V gene's germline CDR1 is MNHEY and CDR2 SMNVEV (reference sequence). The CDR3 is made up of 16 amino acids. The V gene lost 0 bases and the J gene lost 2 bases, with 11 bases spanning the gap. CDR3 bases: TGTGCCAGCAGTTTATCAATCACGGGGGGCAATCAGCCCCAGCATTTT. Translating gives CASSLSITGGNQPQHF.

The V gene is TRBV30, the J gene TRBJ2-3, with 9 positions matching TRBD2. V gave up 4 bases and J gave up 5 bases; unmatched junction bases: 7. The CDR3 length is 14 residues. Germline V lookup: CDR1 GTSNPN, CDR2 SVGIG (reference sequence). CDR3 nucleotide sequence: TGTGCCTGGACTATAGCGGGAGTCGGAGATACGCAGTATTTT. Its protein is CAWTIAGVGDTQYF.

The CDR3: CASSNYEGYTQYF. The CDR3 coding sequence is TGTGCCAGCAGTAACTACGAGGGATATACGCAGTATTTT. The chain employs TRBV27 and TRBJ2-3, with D possibly matching TRBD2 (5 bases). This CDR3 comprises 13 residues. V was clipped by 5 bases and J by 7 bases, with 13 bases between them. From germline, CDR1 is MNHEY and CDR2 SMNVEV (reference sequence).

Only a few counts were recorded for this clone. The rearrangement links TRBV9 to TRBJ1-2; TRBD1 is a possible D gene (5 bases). Germline CDR1 is SGDLS and CDR2 is YYNGEE. The CDR3 has 13 residues. V was cut by 0 bases and J by 3 bases, with 6 bases left in between. The CDR3 nucleotides are TGTGCCAGCAGCGTAGAGGGGCACTATGGCTACACCTTC. Translated: CASSVEGHYGYTF. Looking up the rest from reference TRBV9 and TRBJ1-2 gives the full variable domain: DSGVTQTPKHLITATGQRVTLRCSPRSGDLSVYWYQQSLDQGLQFLIQYYNGEERAKGNILERFSAQQFPDLHSELNLSSLELGDSALYFCASSVEGHYGYTFGSGTRLTVV.

J is TRBJ2-7 and V is TRBV24-1, with 7 bases aligning to TRBD1. With 7 bases clipped from V and 6 bases from J, the junction kept 14 bases outside the gene matches. This CDR3 region has 15 residues. Germline V gene data show CDR1 as KGHDR and CDR2 as SFDVKD. This CDR3 is CATSKSGTESREQYF. The DNA of the CDR3 is TGTGCCACCAGCAAATCCGGGACAGAGTCCCGCGAGCAGTACTTC.

The V gene is TRBV9, the J gene TRBJ1-6, with a weak D call TRBD1 (6 bases). The CDR3 contains 15 residues. From germline, CDR1 is SGDLS and CDR2 YYNGEE. V was shortened by 0 bases and J by 9 bases, with 13 bases between the two germline ends. The CDR3 loop is CASSVGGGAGSPLHF. The CDR3 bases are TGTGCCAGCAGCGTAGGAGGGGGGGCGGGTTCACCCCTCCACTTT. The full variable domain, completed using reference TRBV9 and TRBJ1-6, is DSGVTQTPKHLITATGQRVTLRCSPRSGDLSVYWYQQSLDQGLQFLIQYYNGEERAKGNILERFSAQQFPDLHSELNLSSLELGDSALYFCASSVGGGAGSPLHFGNGTRLTVT.

This chain connects TRBV2 to TRBJ2-3, with TRBD1 matching 8 bases. The CDR3 has 14 residues. V shed 6 bases, J shed 5 bases, and the junction held 7 bases outside the gene matches. Germline CDR1 and CDR2: SNHLY and FYNNEI. Here the CDR3 reads CASSQDRAVDTQYF. The CDR3 bases are TGTGCCAGCAGCCAGGACAGGGCCGTAGATACGCAGTATTTT.

This rearrangement joins TRBV7-2 to TRBJ1-5; no definite D call. CDR1 and CDR2 from the germline V gene are SGHTA and FQGNSA. V was cut by 1 base and J by 0 bases, with 7 bases left in between. The CDR3 is 15 amino acids. In DNA, the CDR3 is TGTGCCAGCAGCTTAGAATCCGGTAGCAATCAGCCCCAGCATTTT. This sequence encodes CASSLESGSNQPQHF.

This clone turned up a few times. The chain carries TRBV30 and TRBJ1-2, with D perhaps matching TRBD1 (5 bases). Germline loops: CDR1 GTSNPN, CDR2 SVGIG (reference sequence). This CDR3 has 11 amino acids. The CDR3 DNA follows: TGTCTGGCTTTGACAGACTATGGCTACACCTTC. Translating it yields CLALTDYGYTF.

CDR3 in amino acids: CASSEYAKRAEEKLFF. The CDR3 DNA reads as TGTGCCAGCAGTGAATATGCCAAGAGGGCGGAGGAAAAACTGTTTTTT. The chain recombines TRBV25-1 with TRBJ1-4; no definite D call. The CDR3 is made up of 16 amino acids. Germline V gene lookup returns CDR1 MGHDK and CDR2 SYGVNS. The V end was cut by 0 bases, the J end by 8 bases, with 16 bases between.

The genes are TRBV6-2 or TRBV6-3 and TRBJ2-1; TRBD1 might be the D (5 bases). Trimming took off 6 bases at V and 5 bases at J, with 23 bases between the two ends. CDR1 MNHEY and CDR2 SVGEGT come from the germline V gene. This CDR3 is 17 amino acids long. The DNA of the CDR3 is TGTGCCAGCAGCCACAAACAACCCACAGACAGAAACAATGAGCAGTTCTTC. It is translated as CASSHKQPTDRNNEQFF.

V gene TRBV27 combines with J gene TRBJ2-1; no clear D gene. Germline values: CDR1 MNHEY, CDR2 SMNVEV (reference sequence). This CDR3 comprises 13 residues. Trimming removed 6 bases from V and 5 bases from J, with 11 bases in between. CDR3: CASRIAHDNEQFF. DNA of the CDR3: TGTGCCAGCAGGATAGCCCACGACAATGAGCAGTTCTTC.

The J gene is TRBJ2-5, the V gene TRBV9; D possibly corresponds to TRBD1 (6 bases). The CDR3 is made up of 15 amino acids. Germline values: CDR1 SGDLS, CDR2 YYNGEE. Between the trimmed V and J ends, which lost 4 bases and 2 bases, there was a span of 15 bases. Here the CDR3 reads CASSPALGAQETQYF. Here the CDR3 DNA reads TGTGCCAGCAGCCCCGCCCTGGGGGCTCAAGAGACCCAGTACTTC.

The rearrangement links TRBV6-2 or TRBV6-3 to TRBJ2-1; TRBD2 aligns across 9 bases. The CDR3 is 17 amino acids. V gave up 3 bases and J gave up 6 bases; unmatched junction bases: 12. From germline, CDR1 is MNHEY and CDR2 SVGEGT. The chain's CDR3 is CASSYRVAGAPGNEQFF. CDR3 sequence (DNA): TGTGCCAGCAGTTATAGGGTAGCGGGAGCCCCGGGCAATGAGCAGTTCTTC.

The genes are TRBV5-1 and TRBJ2-7, with 10 bases fitting TRBD2. Germline loops: CDR1 SGHRS, CDR2 YFSETQ. J gave up 5 bases and V 1 base, and 9 bases lay outside the gene matches. This CDR3 has 16 amino acids. The chain's CDR3 is CASSLNLAGVQNEQYF. CDR3 in DNA: TGCGCCAGCAGCTTGAACCTAGCGGGAGTTCAAAACGAGCAGTACTTC.

The chain couples TRBV10-3 to TRBJ1-5; D unclear. From germline, CDR1 is ENHRY and CDR2 SYGVKD. The V gene lost 8 bases and the J gene lost 0 bases, with 8 bases spanning the gap. There are 13 residues in the CDR3. For the CDR3, the DNA is TGTGCCATCGGAGATCATAGCAATCAGCCCCAGCATTTT. It is translated as CAIGDHSNQPQHF.

The chain couples TRBV28 to TRBJ2-7; tentative D call: TRBD2 (6 bases). Trimming removed 3 bases at V and 3 bases at J, with 12 bases between. Germline CDR1 and CDR2: MDHEN and SYDVKM. This CDR3 has 14 amino acids. CDR3 nucleotide sequence: TGTGCCAGCAGTTTTGGAGGGACCTTCTACGAGCAGTACTTC. Its translation: CASSFGGTFYEQYF.

This clone was detected once. This chain uses TRBV19 with TRBJ1-6; 11 nucleotides match TRBD1. CDR3 size: 21 residues. Per germline, CDR1 LNHDA and CDR2 SQIVND (reference sequence). Trimming took 8 bases from V and 0 from J; bases not matched to a gene: 18. This CDR3 reads CASAPLKDRGPSSSYNSPLHF. The CDR3 nucleotides read TGTGCCAGTGCCCCTCTAAAGGACAGGGGGCCCTCGAGCTCCTATAATTCACCCCTCCACTTT.

The chain combines TRBV10-3 with TRBJ2-5, with 11 bases matching TRBD2. After removal of 2 bases from V and 3 bases from J, the junction contained 11 bases not matched to a gene. The CDR3 extends over 18 amino acids. Germline CDR1 is ENHRY and CDR2 is SYGVKD. CDR3: CAISEGTSGSGEKETQYF. The CDR3 DNA sequence: TGTGCCATCAGTGAGGGAACTAGCGGGAGTGGAGAGAAAGAGACCCAGTACTTC.